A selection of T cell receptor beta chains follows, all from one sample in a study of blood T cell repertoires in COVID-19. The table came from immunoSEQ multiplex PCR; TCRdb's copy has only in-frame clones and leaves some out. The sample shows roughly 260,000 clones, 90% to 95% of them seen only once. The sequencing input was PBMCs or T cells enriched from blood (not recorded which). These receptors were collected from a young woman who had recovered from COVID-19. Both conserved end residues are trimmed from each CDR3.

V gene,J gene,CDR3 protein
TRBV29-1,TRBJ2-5,SVLRRLRAGVVETQY
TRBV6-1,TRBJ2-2,ASSESPAGTLVAIFLNTGELF
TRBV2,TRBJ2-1,ASSDRTGGKDEQF
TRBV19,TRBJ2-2,ASTKGLAGNTGELF
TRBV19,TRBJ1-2,ASRPQGGNYGYT
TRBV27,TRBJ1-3,ASSPGSGNTIY
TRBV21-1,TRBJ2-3,ASSKGLAGRTDTQY
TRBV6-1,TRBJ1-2,ASSESGRVYGYT
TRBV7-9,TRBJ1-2,ASSFAVTNYGYT
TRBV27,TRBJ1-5,ASSSGLGNQPQH
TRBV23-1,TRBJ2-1,ASSQFGIGCREQF
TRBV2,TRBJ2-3,ASTSGGSTFTDTQY
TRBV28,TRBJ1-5,ASSPTGLFNQPQH
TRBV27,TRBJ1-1,ASRLGLGTEAF
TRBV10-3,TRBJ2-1,ATAGREGSYNEQF
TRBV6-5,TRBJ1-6,ASSYSRGTGGSPLH
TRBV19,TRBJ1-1,ASSSSGRGEAF
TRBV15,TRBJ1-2,ATSRDYLDGYT
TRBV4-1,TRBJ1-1,ASSPRGGGDTEAF
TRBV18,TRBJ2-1,ASSPTGGRGGSNEQF
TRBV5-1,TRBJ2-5,ASTPGTGGETQY
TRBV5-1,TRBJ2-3,ASSLLLAGGTDTQY
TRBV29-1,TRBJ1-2,SVGGTGINGYT
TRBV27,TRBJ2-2,ASSLYSRGDGELF
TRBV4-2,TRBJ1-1,ASSQDLNTEAF
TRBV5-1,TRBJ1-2,ASSLEPGTGVTSYGYT
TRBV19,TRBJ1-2,ASNHRGRSYGYT